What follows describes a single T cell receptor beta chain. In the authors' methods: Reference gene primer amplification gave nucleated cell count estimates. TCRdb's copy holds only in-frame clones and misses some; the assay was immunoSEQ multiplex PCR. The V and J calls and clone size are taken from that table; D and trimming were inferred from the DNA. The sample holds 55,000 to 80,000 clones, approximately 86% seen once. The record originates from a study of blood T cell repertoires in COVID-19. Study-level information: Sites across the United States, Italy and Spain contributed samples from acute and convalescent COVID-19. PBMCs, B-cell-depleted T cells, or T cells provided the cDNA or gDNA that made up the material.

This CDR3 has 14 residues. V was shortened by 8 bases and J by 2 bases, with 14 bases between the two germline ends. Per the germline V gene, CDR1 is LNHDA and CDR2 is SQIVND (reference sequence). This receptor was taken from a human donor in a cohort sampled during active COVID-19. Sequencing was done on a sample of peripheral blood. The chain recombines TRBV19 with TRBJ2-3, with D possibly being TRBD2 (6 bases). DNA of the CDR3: TGTGCCAGTCCGCGCCGGGGGAACACAGATACGCAGTATTTT. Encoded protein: CASPRRGNTDTQYF.